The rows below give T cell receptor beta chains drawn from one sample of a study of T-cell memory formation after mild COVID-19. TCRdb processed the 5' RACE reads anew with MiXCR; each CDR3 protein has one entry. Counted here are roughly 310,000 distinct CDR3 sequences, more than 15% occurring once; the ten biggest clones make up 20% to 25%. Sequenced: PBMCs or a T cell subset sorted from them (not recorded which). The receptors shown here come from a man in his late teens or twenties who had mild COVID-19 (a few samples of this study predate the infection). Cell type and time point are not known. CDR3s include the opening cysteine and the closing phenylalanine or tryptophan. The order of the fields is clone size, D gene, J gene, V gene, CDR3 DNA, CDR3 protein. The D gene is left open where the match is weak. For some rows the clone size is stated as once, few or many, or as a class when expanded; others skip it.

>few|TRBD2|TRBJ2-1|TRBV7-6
TGTGCCAGCAGCTTAGTTTCGTGGGCTAGCGGGGGAAATGAGCAGTTCTTC
CASSLVSWASGGNEQFF
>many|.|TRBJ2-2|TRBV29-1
TGCAGCGTTGAAACCACCGGGGAGCTGTTTTTT
CSVETTGELFF
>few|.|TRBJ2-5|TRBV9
TGTGCCAGCAGCGTAGAGTATAGCAACCAAGAGACCCAGTACTTC
CASSVEYSNQETQYF
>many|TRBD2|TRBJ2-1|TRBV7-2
TGTGCCAGCAGCCTAAGCGGGGGGGCCTACAATGAGCAGTTCTTC
CASSLSGGAYNEQFF
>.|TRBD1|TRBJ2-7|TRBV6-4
TGTGCCAGCAGTGACTCAGAGACAGGGAGCTCCTACGAGCAGTACTTC
CASSDSETGSSYEQYF
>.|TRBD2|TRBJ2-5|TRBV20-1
TGCAGTGCTAAAGGGACTAGCGGGGCAGAGACCCAGTACTTC
CSAKGTSGAETQYF
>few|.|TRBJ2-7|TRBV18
TGTGCCAGCTCACCGCCCGGTGGCATCCACGAGCAGTACTTC
CASSPPGGIHEQYF
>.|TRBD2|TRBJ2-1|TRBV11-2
TGTGCCAGCAGTCAAGCGGGGGGAACCTACAATGAGCAGTTCTTC
CASSQAGGTYNEQFF
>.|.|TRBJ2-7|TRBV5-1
TGCGCCAGCAGTCCAGGGGTGAACTACGAGCAGTACTTC
CASSPGVNYEQYF
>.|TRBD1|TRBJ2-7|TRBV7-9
TGTGCCAGCAGCAGACAGGGGAGCCACGAGCAGTACTTC
CASSRQGSHEQYF
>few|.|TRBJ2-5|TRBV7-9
TGTGCCAGCAGCTCCCCACGGGACAAGCAGACCCAGTACTTC
CASSSPRDKQTQYF
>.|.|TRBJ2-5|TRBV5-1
TGCGCCAGCGGTACAGGGCTAGTGGTGGAGACCCAGTACTTC
CASGTGLVVETQYF
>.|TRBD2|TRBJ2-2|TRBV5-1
TGCGCCAGCAGCTTGGACGGGGGGGTGAACACCGGGGAGCTGTTTTTT
CASSLDGGVNTGELFF
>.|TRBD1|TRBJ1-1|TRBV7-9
TGTGCCAGCTTTTTTGTCTTGACAGGGGATCGTACTGGGACTGAAGCTTTCTTT
CASFFVLTGDRTGTEAFF
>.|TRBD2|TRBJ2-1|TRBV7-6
TGTGCCAGCAGCGTGGGGGGGAGTGAGCAGTTCTTC
CASSVGGSEQFF
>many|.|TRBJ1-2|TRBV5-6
TGTGCCAGCAGCCTTCCGCCGGGGAAGAGTGGCTACACCTTC
CASSLPPGKSGYTF
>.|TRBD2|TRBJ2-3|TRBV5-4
TGTGCCAGCAGCTTCAAGCGGGGGGGTAGCACAGATACGCAGTATTTT
CASSFKRGGSTDTQYF
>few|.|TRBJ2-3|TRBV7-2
TGTGCCAGCAGCTACTTTGCAGATACGCAGTATTTT
CASSYFADTQYF
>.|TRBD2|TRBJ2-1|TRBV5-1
TGCGCCAGCGGGGTGACGGGGGGGCCTTCCTACAATGAGCAGTTCTTC
CASGVTGGPSYNEQFF
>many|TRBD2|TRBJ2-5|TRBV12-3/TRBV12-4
TGTGCCAGCCAGTCTAGCGGTCAAGAGACCCAGTACTTC
CASQSSGQETQYF
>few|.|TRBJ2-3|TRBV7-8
TGTGCCAGCAGCCCCAGGTTCCAGGAAAGAGATACGCAGTATTTT
CASSPRFQERDTQYF
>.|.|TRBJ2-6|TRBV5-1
TGCGCCAGCAGCTTGGTGGGTGCAGCGTACTCTGGGGCCAACGTCCTGACTTTC
CASSLVGAAYSGANVLTF
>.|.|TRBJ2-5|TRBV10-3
TGTGCCATCAGCCGGGACTCCTCGTTGCAGACCCAGTACTTC
CAISRDSSLQTQYF
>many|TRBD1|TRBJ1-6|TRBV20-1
TGCAGTGCTACCACAGGGGTTGGGAATTCACCCCTCCACTTT
CSATTGVGNSPLHF
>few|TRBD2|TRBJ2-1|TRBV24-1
TGTGCCACCAGTGACAACGAGCGGGGGGGCCTGGATGAGCAGTTCTTC
CATSDNERGGLDEQFF
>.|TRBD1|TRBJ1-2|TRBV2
TGTGCCAGCAGTCCCTCGGGACAGAGCGGGACGAGTGGCTACACCTTC
CASSPSGQSGTSGYTF
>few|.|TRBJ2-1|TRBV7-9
TGTGCCAGCAGCTTTACGGGGGCGGAACTCAATGAGCAGTTCTTC
CASSFTGAELNEQFF
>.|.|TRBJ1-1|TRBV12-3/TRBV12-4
TGTGCCAGCAGCCAGGAAGAAGTGTGGACTGAAGCTTTCTTT
CASSQEEVWTEAFF
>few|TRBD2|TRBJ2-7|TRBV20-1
TGCAGTGCTAGAGATGATCCAGCGGGGGCCTACGAGCAGTACTTC
CSARDDPAGAYEQYF
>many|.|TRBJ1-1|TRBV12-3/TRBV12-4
TGTGCCAGCAGTTCCCAGGGCCCAAACACTGAAGCTTTCTTT
CASSSQGPNTEAFF
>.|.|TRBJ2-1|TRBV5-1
TGCGCCAGCAGCTTGCTATCTGGACAGAGCTCCTACAATGAGCAGTTCTTC
CASSLLSGQSSYNEQFF
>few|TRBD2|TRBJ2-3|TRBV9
TGTGCCAGCACGGCGGGGGAAGGCACAGATACGCAGTATTTT
CASTAGEGTDTQYF
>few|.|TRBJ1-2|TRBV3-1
TGTGCCAGCAGCGGGGCGGGGGGCTATGGCTACACCTTC
CASSGAGGYGYTF
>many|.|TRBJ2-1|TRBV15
TGTGCCACCAGCAGAGATACGGGGGAGAACAATGAGCAGTTCTTC
CATSRDTGENNEQFF
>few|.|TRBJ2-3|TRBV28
TGTGCCAGCAGTTTAAGACTTCTTACTACAGATACGCAGTATTTT
CASSLRLLTTDTQYF
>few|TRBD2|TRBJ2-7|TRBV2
TGTGCCAGCGGGCGGGAGGGGAACCACGAGCAGTACTTC
CASGREGNHEQYF
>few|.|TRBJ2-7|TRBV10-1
TGCGCCAGCAGCAACACCCCCTACGAGCAGTACTTC
CASSNTPYEQYF
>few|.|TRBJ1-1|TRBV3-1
TGTGCCAGCAGCCAAGACGCTGAAGCTTTCTTT
CASSQDAEAFF
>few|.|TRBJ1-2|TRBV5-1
TGCGCCAGCAGCACGACCGTCGCCTATGGCTACACCTTC
CASSTTVAYGYTF
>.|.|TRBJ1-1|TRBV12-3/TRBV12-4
TGTGCCAGCAGTTTCTTTCGAGGACTCGAAGCTTTCTTT
CASSFFRGLEAFF
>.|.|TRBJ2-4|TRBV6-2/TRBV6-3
TGTGCCAGCAGTTACTCTGGGAGAGCCAAAAACATTCAGTACTTC
CASSYSGRAKNIQYF
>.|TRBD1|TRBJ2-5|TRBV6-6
TGTGCCAGCATTCGGGGACAGGGACGCGAGACCCAGTACTTC
CASIRGQGRETQYF
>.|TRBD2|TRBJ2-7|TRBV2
TGTGCCAGCAGCCGACGACTAGCGGGGCCCTACGAGCAGTACTTC
CASSRRLAGPYEQYF
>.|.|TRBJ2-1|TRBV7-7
TGTGCCAGCAGCCCGAGGGATTCTAGCTCCTACAATGAGCAGTTCTTC
CASSPRDSSSYNEQFF
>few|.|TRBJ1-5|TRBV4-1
TGCGCCAGCAGCCAAGCCGTGGATCAGCCCCAGCATTTT
CASSQAVDQPQHF
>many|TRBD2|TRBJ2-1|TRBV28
TGTGCCAGCAGTTTAGGTAGCGGGGGGTACAATGAGCAGTTCTTC
CASSLGSGGYNEQFF
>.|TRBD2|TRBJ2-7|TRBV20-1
TGCAGTGCGCGGAGCGGGGGGGCTTACGAGCAGTACTTC
CSARSGGAYEQYF
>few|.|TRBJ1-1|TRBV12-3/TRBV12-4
TGTGCCAGCAGCCCAAATATCGGCACTGAAGCTTTCTTT
CASSPNIGTEAFF
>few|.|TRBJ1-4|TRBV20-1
TGCAGTGCTAGAGATCCTACTCGGGCGGAAAAACTGTTTTTT
CSARDPTRAEKLFF
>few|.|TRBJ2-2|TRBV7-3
TGTGCCAGCAGTCCCACGACTGGTGCGGGGACCGGGGAGCTGTTTTTT
CASSPTTGAGTGELFF
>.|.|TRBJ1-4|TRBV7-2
TGTGCCAGCAGCTTAGGGGGCTCTTCTGAAAAACTGTTTTTT
CASSLGGSSEKLFF
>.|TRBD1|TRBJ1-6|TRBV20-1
TGCAGTGCTAGAGAGCTACCGGGACAGAAGAGCTCCTATAATTCACCCCTCCACTTT
CSARELPGQKSSYNSPLHF
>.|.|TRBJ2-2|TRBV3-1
TGTGCCAGCAGCCAAGCCACCGGGGAGCTGTTTTTT
CASSQATGELFF
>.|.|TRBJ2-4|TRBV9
TGTGCCAGCAGCGTAGAGGGCAGGGTGGAAAACATTCAGTACTTC
CASSVEGRVENIQYF
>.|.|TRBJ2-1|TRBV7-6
TGTGCCAGCAGCTCCGGGCCGAATAGCGGTTACAATGAGCAGTTCTTC
CASSSGPNSGYNEQFF
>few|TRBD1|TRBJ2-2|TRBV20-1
TGCAGTGCTAGGGACAGGTCGTATTGGGGCGGGGAGCTGTTTTTT
CSARDRSYWGGELFF
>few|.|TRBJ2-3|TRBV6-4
TGTGCCATCTCAGTGTGGGGAGTTGGCACAGATACGCAGTATTTT
CAISVWGVGTDTQYF